The clone carrying this T cell receptor beta chain was found once. The target antigen is unknown. V was cut by 7 bases and J by 6 bases, with 13 bases left in between. The CDR3 is made up of 12 amino acids. CDR1 MNHEY and CDR2 SMNVEV come from the germline V gene (reference sequence). Assay used: immunoSEQ multiplex PCR; TCRdb lists only in-frame clones, some missing. The data show more than 200,000 clones, with less than 95% seen just once and approximately 3% held by the top ten. The record originates from a study of cytomegalovirus exposure and HLA in healthy donors. General observations from the study: According to the study, 180 or so TCR beta chains were cytomegalovirus-associated.

The sequenced sample was PBMCs. The chain recombines TRBV27 with TRBJ2-7; D gene ambiguous. The receptor comes from a woman in her thirties in good health and CMV-seronegative. The CDR3 region has the DNA TGTGCCAGCAAATATCCTGGCTCCGAGCAGTACTTC. Translating it yields CASKYPGSEQYF.